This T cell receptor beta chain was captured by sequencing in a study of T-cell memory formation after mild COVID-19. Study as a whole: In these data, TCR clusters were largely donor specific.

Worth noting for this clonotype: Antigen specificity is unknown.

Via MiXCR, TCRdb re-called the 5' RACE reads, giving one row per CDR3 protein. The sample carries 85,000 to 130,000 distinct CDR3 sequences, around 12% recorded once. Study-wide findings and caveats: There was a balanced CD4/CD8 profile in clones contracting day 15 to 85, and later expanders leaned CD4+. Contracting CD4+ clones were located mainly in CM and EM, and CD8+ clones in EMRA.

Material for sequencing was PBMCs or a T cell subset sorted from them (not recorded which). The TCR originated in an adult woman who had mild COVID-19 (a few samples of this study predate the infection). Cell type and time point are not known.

Here the CDR3 reads CSARDLGGIDYNEQFF. Written as DNA, the CDR3 is TGCAGTGCTAGAGATTTGGGCGGAATCGACTACAATGAGCAGTTCTTC. The V call is TRBV20-1, the J call TRBJ2-1; D gene ambiguous. The CDR3 is made up of 16 amino acids. The V end was cut by 0 bases, the J end by 3 bases, with 15 bases between. Germline assignment: CDR1 DFQATT and CDR2 SNEGSKA (reference sequence).